This TCR beta chain originates from a study of human T cells and chemical hapten exposure. On the study more broadly: Alopecia areata, totalis or universalis was found in mostly female patients. Study conclusions and caveats: Versus controls, expanded TCRs had significantly more large CDR3 similarity clusters.

Time point defined: patch test 1, 2 weeks after DPC sensitization. Treatment meaning: therapeutic diphenylcyclopropenone sensitization with weekly scalp DPC. This CDR3 is 13 amino acids long. The germline gives CDR1 DFQATT, CDR2 SNEGSKA (reference sequence). The V end lost 7 bases, the J end lost 1 base, and 13 bases lay between the germline ends. Regarding this clonotype: Its antigen is not known.

Unique molecular identifiers were affixed to discrete cDNA molecules within the library. In the authors' workflow: Samples held a median of roughly 100,000 TCRs, range roughly 20,000–700,000. Using its own MiXCR run on the RACE reads, TCRdb lists one record per CDR3 protein. These V and J calls derive from TCRdb rather than the authors' analysis. The sample lists some 170,000 distinct CDR3 sequences; about 22% were seen once. This chain uses TRBV20-1 with TRBJ1-1, with a possible D match to TRBD1 (6 bases). This clonotype was obtained from a woman in her forties or fifties with alopecia areata. Some clones in this sample may be carry-over from other donors' samples. Sequenced here: whole blood, sampled in connection with sensitization to the hapten diphenylcyclopropenone (DPC). CDR3 loop: CSVPSTGNTEAFF. CDR3 DNA: TGCAGTGTCCCCTCGACAGGGAACACTGAAGCTTTCTTT.